The 15 T cell receptor beta chains below all came from one sample that was sequenced in a study of cytomegalovirus exposure and HLA in healthy donors. This PCR relied on a set of 60 Vbeta primers and 13 Jbeta primers. Sequencing used immunoSEQ multiplex PCR; TCRdb keeps in-frame clones, though not all of them. The sample lists about 190,000 clones, roughly 80% occurring once. Sequenced: PBMCs. The source of these receptors is a woman aged 18-29 years in good health and CMV-seronegative.

The chain carries TRBV7-8 and TRBJ1-2, with 8 bases matching TRBD1. Trimming removed 5 bases from V and 2 bases from J; junction bases left unmatched: 4. The CDR3 runs 14 residues. Germline loops: CDR1 SGHVS, CDR2 FQNEAQ. Here the CDR3 DNA reads TGTGCCAGCAGCGTTGACAGGGGAAACTATGGCTACACCTTC. This sequence encodes CASSVDRGNYGYTF.

V is TRBV10-3 and J is TRBJ2-3; 13 positions match TRBD2. J was trimmed by 0 bases and V by 3 bases; bases with no gene match: 3. Looked up from germline, CDR1 is ENHRY and CDR2 is SYGVKD. This CDR3 spans 17 amino acids. The CDR3 DNA sequence: TGTGCCATCAGTGAACCGGGACTAGCGGGAAGCACAGATACGCAGTATTTT. Translated, it gives CAISEPGLAGSTDTQYF.

Remarks on this clone: Other nucleotide sequences in the sample specify the same CDR3. The rearrangement links TRBV7-9 to TRBJ1-1; 8 nucleotides line up with TRBD1. After removal of 3 bases from V and 7 bases from J, the junction contained 1 base not matched to a gene. Germline V gene data show CDR1 as SEHNR and CDR2 as FQNEAQ (reference sequence). The CDR3 runs 12 residues. CDR3 in amino acids: CASSFGQGEAFF. CDR3 nucleotide sequence: TGTGCCAGCAGCTTTGGACAGGGTGAAGCTTTCTTT.

This clone was seen many times. V gene TRBV30 combines with J gene TRBJ2-1; D is unclear. Per germline, CDR1 GTSNPN and CDR2 SVGIG (reference sequence). This CDR3 spans 12 amino acids. V was clipped by 0 bases and J by 7 bases, with 7 bases between them. The CDR3 is CAWSVASNEQFF. The CDR3 DNA sequence: TGTGCCTGGAGTGTAGCGAGTAATGAGCAGTTCTTC.

The chain is built from TRBV18 and TRBJ1-1, with 10 positions matching TRBD1. Looked up from germline, CDR1 is KGHSH and CDR2 is LQKENI. This CDR3 comprises 16 residues. The V segment lost 6 bases and the J segment 0 bases; nucleotides outside the gene matches: 7. The CDR3 DNA is TGTGCCAGCTCCCCAGGACAGGGGGGGGTGAACACTGAAGCTTTCTTT. Translation: CASSPGQGGVNTEAFF.

The chain carries TRBV10-2 and TRBJ2-7; D is unresolved. The CDR3 length is 13 residues. The germline V and J ends were trimmed by 4 bases and 3 bases, with 10 bases remaining between them. Germline V gene lookup returns CDR1 WSHSY and CDR2 SAAADI. CDR3 protein: CASSAWASYEQYV. DNA of the CDR3: TGCGCCAGCAGTGCATGGGCCAGCTACGAGCAGTACGTC.

The chain couples TRBV4-3 to TRBJ2-3, with 9 bases fitting TRBD2. V was pared by 0 bases and J by 0 bases, with 4 bases of the junction left unmatched. The CDR3 consists of 17 residues. Germline V CDR1 and CDR2: LGHNA, YSLEER. In DNA, the CDR3 is TGCGCCAGCAGCCAAGAATCTAGCGGGGTTAGCACAGATACGCAGTATTTT. Its protein is CASSQESSGVSTDTQYF.

A few counts support this clone. The chain recombines TRBV6-1 with TRBJ2-7; 10 positions match TRBD2. The CDR3 contains 15 residues. With V trimmed by 3 bases and J by 2 bases, 4 bases remained unmatched. The germline CDR1 and CDR2 sequences are MNHNS and SASEGT. The CDR3 reads CASSDGGTSAYEQYV. CDR3 DNA: TGTGCCAGCAGTGACGGGGGGACTAGCGCCTACGAGCAGTACGTC.

The J gene is TRBJ1-4, the V gene TRBV6-5; D gene ambiguous. The CDR3 has 13 residues. From germline, CDR1 is MNHEY and CDR2 SVGAGI. The V gene lost 6 bases and the J gene lost 2 bases, with 7 bases spanning the gap. In nucleotides, the CDR3 is TGTGCCAGCAGCAAAATCACTAATGAAAAACTGTTTTTT. The encoded protein is CASSKITNEKLFF.

Comments on this clone: This specimen includes other DNA sequences encoding the same CDR3. The rearrangement joins TRBV29-1 to TRBJ2-7, with no clear D. This CDR3 region has 12 residues. V lost 1 base to trimming and J lost 2 bases, with 6 bases between them. CDR1 and CDR2 (germline): SQVTM, ANQGSEA. CDR3 loop: CSVEGTAYEQYF. The CDR3 DNA sequence: TGCAGCGTTGAAGGCACTGCCTACGAGCAGTACTTC.

V usage is TRBV2 and J usage is TRBJ2-7; 8 nucleotides align to TRBD1. The germline CDR1 and CDR2 sequences are SNHLY and FYNNEI. The V and J ends lost 3 bases and 5 bases, in that order; junction bases with no gene match: 3. The CDR3 is 13 residues long. The CDR3 reads CASSEDRVDEQYF. CDR3 nucleotides: TGTGCCAGCAGTGAGGACAGGGTCGACGAGCAGTACTTC.

V is TRBV5-6 and J is TRBJ1-5; 10 nucleotides align to TRBD1. Germline CDR1 reads SGHDT; CDR2 reads YYEEEE. This CDR3 is built from 15 residues. V dropped 2 bases and J dropped 6; count of bases not matched to a gene: 5. This CDR3 is CASSFRTGGTQPQHF. In DNA form, the CDR3 reads TGTGCCAGCAGCTTTAGGACAGGGGGGACTCAGCCCCAGCATTTT. The variable domain in full, completed from reference TRBV5-6 and TRBJ1-5, reads DAGVTQSPTHLIKTRGQQVTLRCSPKSGHDTVSWYQQALGQGPQFIFQYYEEEERQRGNFPDRFSGHQFPNYSSELNVNALLLGDSALYLCASSFRTGGTQPQHFGDGTRLSIL.

The V and J genes are TRBV28 and TRBJ1-3; the match to TRBD1 covers 7 bases. This CDR3 spans 17 amino acids. Germline V gene data show CDR1 as MDHEN and CDR2 as SYDVKM. The trim removed 7 bases at V and 0 bases at J, leaving 12 bases unmatched. The CDR3 region is CASTDPRGPSSGNTIYF. The CDR3 nucleotides read TGTGCCAGCACCGACCCGAGGGGGCCCAGCTCTGGAAACACCATATATTTT.

The rearrangement joins TRBV7-9 to TRBJ1-1; D not resolved. Trimming took 6 bases from V and 0 from J, leaving 11 bases between them. The CDR3 covers 14 residues. The germline gives CDR1 SEHNR, CDR2 FQNEAQ (reference sequence). The CDR3 DNA is TGTGCCAGCAGACTAGACACCGTGAACACTGAAGCTTTCTTT. Translation gives CASRLDTVNTEAFF.

The J gene is TRBJ2-2, the V gene TRBV4-1, with a weak D call TRBD1 (7 bases). Germline V lookup: CDR1 MGHRA, CDR2 YSYEKL. The CDR3 is 18 amino acids. Between the trimmed V and J ends, which lost 0 bases and 4 bases, there was a span of 18 bases. The DNA of the CDR3 is TGCGCCAGCAGCCAAGAAACGGCAGGGGGGTTAAGCACCGGGGAGCTGTTTTTT. This sequence encodes CASSQETAGGLSTGELFF.